The next 26 T cell receptor beta chains were all read from a single sample in a study of T-cell memory formation after mild COVID-19. TCRdb passed the 5' RACE reads through MiXCR, listing each CDR3 protein once. This sample yields a few hundred thousand distinct CDR3 sequences, of which less than 25% are seen a single time; around 9.2% belongs to the top ten. Input material: PBMCs or a T cell subset sorted from them (not recorded which). These receptors all stem from an adult woman who had mild COVID-19 (a few samples of this study predate the infection). Cell type and time point are not known.

The rearrangement uses TRBV4-2 and TRBJ2-3; no clear D. The V end lost 5 bases, the J end lost 6 bases, and 9 bases lay between the germline ends. The V gene's germline CDR1 is LGHNA and CDR2 YNFKEQ. The CDR3 contains 12 residues. CDR3 region: CASSESADTQYF. The CDR3 DNA reads TGTGCCAGCAGCGAGTCTGCCGATACGCAGTATTTT.

This clonotype was found a few times. This chain joins TRBV6-2 or TRBV6-3 and TRBJ2-7; D is unresolved. This CDR3 contains 17 residues. Germline CDR1 MNHEY, CDR2 SVGEGT. The V gene lost 2 bases and the J gene lost 0 bases, with 17 bases spanning the gap. The CDR3 nucleotides read TGTGCCAGCAGTTACCTCATTGGGCTGCCGAACTCCTACGAGCAGTACTTC. It yields the protein CASSYLIGLPNSYEQYF.

The chain joins TRBV2 to TRBJ2-3; 8 nucleotides agree with TRBD2. This CDR3 spans 14 amino acids. J lost 3 bases, V lost 7 bases, and 6 bases had no gene match. The germline gives CDR1 SNHLY, CDR2 FYNNEI. CDR3 protein: CASKGTSGTDTQYF. The CDR3 region has the DNA TGTGCCAGCAAAGGGACTAGTGGGACAGATACGCAGTATTTT.

This clonotype was picked up a small number of times. The V call is TRBV6-5, the J call TRBJ2-5; 9 bases align to TRBD2. Germline lookup yields CDR1 MNHEY and CDR2 SVGAGI. This CDR3 comprises 15 residues. Germline trimming cut 6 bases from V and 1 base from J; bases unmatched to any gene: 6. Here the CDR3 DNA reads TGTGCCAGCAGCCCCAGCGGGAGGATCCAAGAGACCCAGTACTTC. It is translated as CASSPSGRIQETQYF.

The table lists this clonotype with a few counts. The chain joins TRBV25-1 to TRBJ1-2, with D uncertain. The germline V gene encodes CDR1 MGHDK and CDR2 SYGVNS. With 0 bases removed from V and 0 bases from J, the gap between germline ends came to 11 bases. The length of the CDR3 is 16 residues. CDR3 DNA sequence: TGTGCCAGCAGTGAATACGACACATCAACTAACTATGGCTACACCTTC. It encodes CASSEYDTSTNYGYTF.

This clonotype was observed a few times. The V gene is TRBV5-1, the J gene TRBJ2-3; 7 positions agree with TRBD2. Trimming cost V 4 bases and J 2 bases; bases outside gene matches: 10. Germline V lookup: CDR1 SGHRS, CDR2 YFSETQ. The CDR3 has 16 residues. The CDR3 coding sequence is TGCGCCAGCAGCACACGATACCGACTAGCCACAGATACGCAGTATTTT. This codes for CASSTRYRLATDTQYF.

This clonotype was counted between two and nine times. The chain uses TRBV9 and TRBJ2-3; the D gene is possibly TRBD1 (6 bases). Germline V gives CDR1 SGDLS, CDR2 YYNGEE. This CDR3 has 15 residues. Trimming shortened V by 5 bases and J by 0 bases, and 13 bases separated the two germline ends. CDR3 DNA: TGTGCCAGCAGGAGGGGGTTCCCTAGCACAGATACGCAGTATTTT. This gives the protein CASRRGFPSTDTQYF.

This chain links TRBV9 with TRBJ2-7, with D perhaps matching TRBD2 (6 bases). This CDR3 contains 13 residues. The V end lost 3 bases, the J end lost 2 bases, and 9 bases lay between the germline ends. The germline CDR1 and CDR2 sequences are SGDLS and YYNGEE. The CDR3 coding sequence is TGTGCCAGCAGCGAAGGAGGGCCCTACGAGCAGTACTTC. It translates to CASSEGGPYEQYF.

The chain couples TRBV20-1 to TRBJ1-1; unclear D gene. The V end was cut by 3 bases, the J end by 1 base, with 12 bases between. CDR1 and CDR2 (germline): DFQATT, SNEGSKA (reference sequence). The CDR3 spans 14 residues. In DNA form, the CDR3 reads TGCAGTGCTAGGGACCGAGTTTCGAACACTGAAGCTTTCTTT. Encoded protein: CSARDRVSNTEAFF.

J is TRBJ1-2 and V is TRBV12-3 or TRBV12-4, with TRBD1 as a possible D gene (5 bases). This CDR3 has 16 residues. Trimming removed 10 bases from V and 6 bases from J, with 27 bases in between. CDR3 nucleotides: TGTGCCATCTACCCGCGGGGGGGACTACTCCGGGATGGCTACACCTTC. Encoded protein: CAIYPRGGLLRDGYTF.

This clonotype was detected only a few times. The V and J genes are TRBV5-1 and TRBJ2-1, with 11 bases aligning to TRBD2. The length of the CDR3 is 18 residues. Germline V gene sequence: CDR1 SGHRS, CDR2 YFSETQ. With 3 bases clipped from V and 6 bases from J, the junction kept 14 bases outside the gene matches. The CDR3 sequence is CASSSLSIAGGWANEQFF. CDR3 sequence (DNA): TGCGCCAGCAGCTCCCTCAGCATAGCGGGGGGGTGGGCCAATGAGCAGTTCTTC.

The chain is built from TRBV5-5 and TRBJ1-5, with D unclear. The CDR3 covers 16 residues. V dropped 4 bases and J dropped 3 bases, with 17 bases sitting between them. Per the germline V gene, CDR1 is SGHKS and CDR2 is YYEKEE (reference sequence). In nucleotides, the CDR3 is TGTGCCAGCAGCCACACGAAAGAACCGAACAATCAGCCCCAGCATTTT. It specifies CASSHTKEPNNQPQHF.

This clonotype was observed a handful of times. The V and J genes are TRBV6-5 and TRBJ1-1; no definite D call. This CDR3 has 14 residues. Germline CDR1 is MNHEY and CDR2 is SVGAGI. V was shortened by 5 bases and J by 1 base, with 11 bases between the two germline ends. DNA of the CDR3: TGTGCCAGCAGTACGGGCCGAGAGAACACTGAAGCTTTCTTT. Translation gives CASSTGRENTEAFF.

The table lists this clonotype with a few counts. This chain joins TRBV25-1 and TRBJ2-1; unclear D gene. CDR3 length equals 14 residues. V lost 1 base, J lost 8 bases, and 12 bases lay in between. Germline V gene data show CDR1 as MGHDK and CDR2 as SYGVNS. The CDR3 DNA reads TGTGCCAGCAGTGAATCCGTTAGTGCAGATGAGCAGTTCTTC. Translating gives CASSESVSADEQFF.

This clonotype was seen more than once but under ten times. V is TRBV24-1 and J is TRBJ2-3; TRBD1 aligns across 9 bases. J lost 0 bases, V lost 3 bases, and 3 bases had no gene match. Per germline, CDR1 KGHDR and CDR2 SFDVKD. There are 16 residues in the CDR3. The CDR3 region is CATSDRDRASTDTQYF. For the CDR3, the DNA is TGTGCCACCAGTGATCGGGACAGGGCTAGCACAGATACGCAGTATTTT.

The chain has TRBV24-1 and TRBJ2-1; D is undetermined. CDR3 length: 12 amino acids. The V end was cut by 7 bases, the J end by 7 bases, with 10 bases between. CDR1 is KGHDR and CDR2 is SFDVKD in the germline V gene. CDR3 in DNA: TGTGCCACCAGGGGCCTTTCGAATGAGCAGTTCTTC. Protein sequence: CATRGLSNEQFF.

This clonotype has a handful of counts. The V and J genes are TRBV10-3 and TRBJ2-7; 7 bases are a match to TRBD1. Germline CDR1 reads ENHRY; CDR2 reads SYGVKD. Losses at the gene ends were 6 bases for V and 0 bases for J; bases not matched to a gene: 5. The CDR3 is made up of 14 amino acids. DNA for the CDR3: TGTGCCATCAGCCCGGGACAGAACTCCTACGAGCAGTACTTC. The encoded protein is CAISPGQNSYEQYF.

The chain is built from TRBV9 and TRBJ1-2; maybe TRBD1 (5 bases). The V gene lost 0 bases and the J gene lost 8 bases, with 17 bases spanning the gap. CDR1 and CDR2 (germline): SGDLS, YYNGEE. The CDR3 contains 15 residues. CDR3 coding DNA: TGTGCCAGCAGCGTAGACCCCCTCTTAGGGGAAGGCTACACCTTC. Translating it yields CASSVDPLLGEGYTF.

This clonotype has a count of ten or more. The rearrangement joins TRBV5-6 to TRBJ1-1; D is uncertain. The CDR3 spans 16 residues. Germline CDR1 and CDR2: SGHDT and YYEEEE. The V end was cut by 2 bases, the J end by 1 base, with 15 bases between. In DNA, the CDR3 is TGTGCCAGCAGCTTCAGTCGGGGAAGGCGGAACACTGAAGCTTTCTTT. It is translated as CASSFSRGRRNTEAFF. Drawing the rest from reference TRBV5-6 and TRBJ1-1, the complete variable domain is DAGVTQSPTHLIKTRGQQVTLRCSPKSGHDTVSWYQQALGQGPQFIFQYYEEEERQRGNFPDRFSGHQFPNYSSELNVNALLLGDSALYLCASSFSRGRRNTEAFFGQGTRLTVV.

This clonotype was detected only a few times. This chain connects TRBV24-1 to TRBJ2-1, with D possibly being TRBD2 (5 bases). This CDR3 spans 16 amino acids. Germline V lookup: CDR1 KGHDR, CDR2 SFDVKD. The V end lost 4 bases, the J end lost 4 bases, and 16 bases lay between the germline ends. The CDR3 sequence: CATSDRNGLPYNEQFF. CDR3 sequence (DNA): TGTGCCACCAGTGACAGAAACGGACTGCCGTACAATGAGCAGTTCTTC.

The rearrangement links TRBV18 to TRBJ1-1; a possible D gene is TRBD1 (6 bases). Germline values: CDR1 KGHSH, CDR2 LQKENI. The CDR3 extends over 14 amino acids. V lost 0 bases to trimming and J lost 5 bases, with 10 bases between them. The chain's CDR3 is CASSPPTGITEAFF. CDR3 sequence (DNA): TGTGCCAGCTCACCACCGACAGGAATAACTGAAGCTTTCTTT.

The V and J genes are TRBV6-4 and TRBJ2-3; D is ambiguous. The CDR3 contains 13 residues. Per germline, CDR1 MRHNA and CDR2 SNTAGT. The germline V and J ends were trimmed by 4 bases and 0 bases, with 5 bases remaining between them. CDR3 coding DNA: TGTGCCAGCAGTGCGCAGAGCACAGATACGCAGTATTTT. It specifies CASSAQSTDTQYF.

This chain joins TRBV5-5 and TRBJ2-1; TRBD2 might be the D (6 bases). The CDR3 covers 16 residues. CDR1 SGHKS and CDR2 YYEKEE come from the germline V gene (reference sequence). Deletions cut 4 bases from V and 2 bases from J, with 16 bases between. CDR3 sequence: CASSGEIAVAYNEQFF. The CDR3 nucleotides read TGTGCCAGCAGCGGAGAAATAGCGGTTGCCTACAATGAGCAGTTCTTC.

This clonotype has more than one count but fewer than ten. The rearrangement uses TRBV20-1 and TRBJ2-5; 9 nucleotides match TRBD2. The CDR3 runs to 13 residues. Germline CDR1 and CDR2: DFQATT and SNEGSKA (reference sequence). The junction had 7 bases not matched to a gene; V was cut back by 6 bases and J by 5 bases. DNA for the CDR3: TGCAGTGCGAATAGCGGGGGTTCGGAGACCCAGTACTTC. It is translated as CSANSGGSETQYF.

This chain connects TRBV5-1 to TRBJ2-1; 8 positions match TRBD2. Trimming at V came to 4 bases and at J to 7 bases, leaving 7 bases not matched to a gene. Germline V gene lookup returns CDR1 SGHRS and CDR2 YFSETQ. The CDR3 spans 14 residues. The CDR3 region is CASSPGGASNEQFF. Here the CDR3 DNA reads TGCGCCAGCAGCCCCGGGGGGGCCTCGAATGAGCAGTTCTTC.

The chain couples TRBV5-1 to TRBJ1-5, with 7 bases aligning to TRBD1. Germline V gives CDR1 SGHRS, CDR2 YFSETQ. Germline trimming cut 3 bases from V and 4 bases from J; bases unmatched to any gene: 7. The CDR3 covers 15 residues. The CDR3 DNA reads as TGCGCCAGCAGCTCCACTACAGGGGCAAATCAGCCCCAGCATTTT. Its translation: CASSSTTGANQPQHF.